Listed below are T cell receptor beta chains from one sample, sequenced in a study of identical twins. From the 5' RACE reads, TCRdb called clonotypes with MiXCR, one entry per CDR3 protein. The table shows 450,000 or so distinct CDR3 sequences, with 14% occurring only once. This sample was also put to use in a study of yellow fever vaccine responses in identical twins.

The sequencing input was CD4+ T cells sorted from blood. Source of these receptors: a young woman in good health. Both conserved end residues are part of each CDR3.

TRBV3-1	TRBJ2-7	CASSQPGHSYEQYF
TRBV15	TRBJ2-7	CATSRILGQGLYEQYF
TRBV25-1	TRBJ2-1	CASSGVDTRSYNEQFF
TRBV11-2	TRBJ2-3	CASSPRGVARYF
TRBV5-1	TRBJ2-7	CASSLWDGGAYEQYF
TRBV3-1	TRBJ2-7	CASSQGTYEQYF
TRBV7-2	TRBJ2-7	CASGGGRAKYEQYF
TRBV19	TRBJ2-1	CASSIQDEQFF
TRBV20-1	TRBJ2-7	CSARKFVAGAYEQYF
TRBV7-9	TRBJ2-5	CASGGAETQYF
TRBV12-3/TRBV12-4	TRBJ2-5	CASTPGLTGCQYF
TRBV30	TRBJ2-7	CAWSGGTPYEQYF
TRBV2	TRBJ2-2	CASSDVGAGTGELFF
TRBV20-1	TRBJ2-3	CSAQSDRGDTDTQYF
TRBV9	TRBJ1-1	CASSADGNTEAFF
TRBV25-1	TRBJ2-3	CASSDGTLQADTQYF
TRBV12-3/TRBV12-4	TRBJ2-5	CASSSLATQETQYF
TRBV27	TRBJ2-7	CASKSTGIYYEQYF
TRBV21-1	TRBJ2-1	CASSPCGPRGRTSYNEQFF
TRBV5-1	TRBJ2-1	CASSLESGKQFF
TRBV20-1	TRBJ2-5	CSASGVTGFQETQYF
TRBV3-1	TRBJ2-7	CASSQIVPSGSYEQYF
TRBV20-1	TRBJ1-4	CSARDRGREVKLFF
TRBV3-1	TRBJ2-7	CASSRGDRGSYEQYF
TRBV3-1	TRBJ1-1	CASSQRGTGNTEAFF
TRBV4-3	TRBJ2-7	CASSQEVVTQQYF
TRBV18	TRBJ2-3	CASSPPVDLDTQYF
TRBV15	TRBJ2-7	CATRRERRGGYEQYF
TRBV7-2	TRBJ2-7	CASSLGGSPYSYEQYF
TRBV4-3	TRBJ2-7	CASSSRQGNEQYF
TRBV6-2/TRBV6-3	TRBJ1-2	CASTYDRDRRAGYTF
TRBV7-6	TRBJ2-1	CASSPGTSWDNEQFF
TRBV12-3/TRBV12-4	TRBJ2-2	CASRKTGGDTGELFF
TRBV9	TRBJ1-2	CASSEGPYGYTF
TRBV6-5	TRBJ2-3	CASSYSSGRAGADTQYF
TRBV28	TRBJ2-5	CASSALLGGEETQYF
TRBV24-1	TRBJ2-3	CATSDPGGRMTDTQYF
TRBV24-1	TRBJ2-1	CATSDFGRGGNEQFF
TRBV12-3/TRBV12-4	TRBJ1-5	CASSFETQPQHF
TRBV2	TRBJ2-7	CASSGRGNYEQYF
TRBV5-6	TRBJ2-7	CASSPLDRASYEQYF
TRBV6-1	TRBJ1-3	CASSTGELGGNTIYF
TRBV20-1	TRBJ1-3	CSARAKGVVGNTIYF
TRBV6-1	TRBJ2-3	CASSPPAEVGGDTQYF